The sequence of this T cell receptor beta chain was determined in a study of T cell repertoires in cytomegalovirus infection. At least ten counts were recorded for this clonotype. TCRdb reprocessed the reads with MiXCR, giving one entry per CDR3 protein. This sample has approximately 250,000 distinct CDR3 sequences, with 6.5% found just once. V dropped 2 bases and J dropped 5 bases, with 17 bases sitting between them. Looked up from germline, CDR1 is MNHEY and CDR2 is SVGEGT. The CDR3 spans 16 residues. The chain joins TRBV6-2 or TRBV6-3 to TRBJ2-3; D is undetermined. Specimen: PBMCs. The clonotype comes from a human donor in good health (CMV status not recorded). Some clones in this sample may be carry-over from other donors' samples. CDR3 loop: CASSYRISGYEDTQYF. The CDR3 DNA sequence: TGTGCCAGCAGTTACAGGATCTCTGGGTATGAAGATACGCAGTATTTT.